This TCR beta chain was recovered during a study of glioma-infiltrating T cells. Study-wide findings and caveats: Above-expected tissue-blood divergence occurred in all gliomas, most in low-grade ones.

The CDR3 length is 13 residues. In germline, CDR1 is SGHAT, CDR2 FQNNGV. Trimming pared 5 bases from V and 1 base from J, leaving 6 bases between. TCR alpha and beta CDR3 regions were amplified from RNA using iRepertoire nested multiplex PCR. For one-step reverse transcription and amplification, roughly 100-400 ng of tissue mRNA or PBMC total RNA was used. TCRdb re-analysed the multiplex PCR reads in MiXCR, keeping a single row per CDR3 protein. The sample shows thousands of distinct CDR3 sequences, roughly 30% of them seen only once. This clonotype rates as medium-sized. What it recognizes is unknown.

The sequenced material came from glioma tissue, nonneoplastic brain tissue, or PBMCs (not recorded which). The genes are TRBV11-2 and TRBJ1-5, with unresolved D. The sequence was collected from a human donor with low-grade glioma or glioblastoma, undergoing nonglioma brain surgery, or in good health (not recorded which). Here the CDR3 reads CASSVQSNQPQHF. The CDR3 nucleotides are TGTGCCAGCAGCGTCCAGAGCAATCAGCCCCAGCATTTT. Filled out from reference TRBV11-2 and TRBJ1-5, the complete variable domain reads EAGVAQSPRYKIIEKRQSVAFWCNPISGHATLYWYQQILGQGPKLLIQFQNNGVVDDSQLPKDRFSAERLKGVDSTLKIQPAKLEDSAVYLCASSVQSNQPQHFGDGTRLSIL.